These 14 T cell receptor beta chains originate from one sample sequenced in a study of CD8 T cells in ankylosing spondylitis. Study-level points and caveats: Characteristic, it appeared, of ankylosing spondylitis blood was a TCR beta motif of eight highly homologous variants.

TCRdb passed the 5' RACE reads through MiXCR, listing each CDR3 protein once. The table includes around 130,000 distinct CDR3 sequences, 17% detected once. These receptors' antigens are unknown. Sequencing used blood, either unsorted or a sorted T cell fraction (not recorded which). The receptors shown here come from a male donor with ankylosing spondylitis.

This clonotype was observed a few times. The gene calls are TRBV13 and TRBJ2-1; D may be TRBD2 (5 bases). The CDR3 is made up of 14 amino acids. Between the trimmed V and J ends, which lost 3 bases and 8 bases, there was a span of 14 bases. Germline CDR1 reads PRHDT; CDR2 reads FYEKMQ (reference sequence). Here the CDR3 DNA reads TGTGCCAGCAGCTTCGGGGATAGCGTCTATGAGCAGTTCTTC. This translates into CASSFGDSVYEQFF.

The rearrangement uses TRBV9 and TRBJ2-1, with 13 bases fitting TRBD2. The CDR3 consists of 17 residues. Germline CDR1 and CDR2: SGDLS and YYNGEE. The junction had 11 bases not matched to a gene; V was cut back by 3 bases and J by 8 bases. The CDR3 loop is CASSAYTLAGGYDEQFF. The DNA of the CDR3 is TGTGCCAGCAGCGCCTACACACTAGCGGGAGGGTATGATGAGCAGTTCTTC.

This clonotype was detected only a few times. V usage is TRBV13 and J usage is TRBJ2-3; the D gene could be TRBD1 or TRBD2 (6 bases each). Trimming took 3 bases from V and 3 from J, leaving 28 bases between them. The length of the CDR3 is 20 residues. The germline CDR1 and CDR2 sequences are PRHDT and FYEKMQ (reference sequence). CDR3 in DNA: TGTGCCAGCAGCTTTCTCGGGGGCCTAGAGTCGAATGGGAGGACAGATACGCAGTATTTT. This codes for CASSFLGGLESNGRTDTQYF.

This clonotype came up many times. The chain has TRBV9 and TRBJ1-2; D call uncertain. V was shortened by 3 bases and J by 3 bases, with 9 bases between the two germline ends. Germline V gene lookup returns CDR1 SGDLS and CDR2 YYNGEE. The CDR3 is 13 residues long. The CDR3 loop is CASSAEQDYGYTF. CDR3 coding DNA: TGTGCCAGCAGCGCCGAGCAGGACTATGGCTACACCTTC.

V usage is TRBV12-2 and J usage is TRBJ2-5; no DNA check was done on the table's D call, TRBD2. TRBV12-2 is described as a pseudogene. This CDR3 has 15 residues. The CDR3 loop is CASRLAWLAWETQYF. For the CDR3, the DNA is TGTGCAAGTCGCTTAGCTTGGCTAGCTTGGGAGACCCAGTACTTC.

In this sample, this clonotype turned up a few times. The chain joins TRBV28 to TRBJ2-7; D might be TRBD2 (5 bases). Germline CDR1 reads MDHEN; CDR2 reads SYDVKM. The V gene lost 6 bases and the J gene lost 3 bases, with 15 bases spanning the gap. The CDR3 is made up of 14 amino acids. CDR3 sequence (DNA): TGTGCCAGCAGATCACTAGGGAAATTCTACGAGCAGTACTTC. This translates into CASRSLGKFYEQYF.

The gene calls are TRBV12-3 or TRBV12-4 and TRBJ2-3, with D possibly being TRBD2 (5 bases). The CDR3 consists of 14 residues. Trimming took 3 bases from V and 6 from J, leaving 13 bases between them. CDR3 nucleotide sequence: TGTGCCAGCAGTTTTGCCCTAGCCACGGATACGCAGTATTTT. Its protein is CASSFALATDTQYF.

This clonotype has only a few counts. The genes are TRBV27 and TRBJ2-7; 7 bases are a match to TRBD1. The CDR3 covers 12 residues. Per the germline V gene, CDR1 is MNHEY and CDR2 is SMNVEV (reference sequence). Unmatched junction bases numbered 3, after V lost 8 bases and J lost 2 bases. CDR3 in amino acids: CASRGTAYEQYF. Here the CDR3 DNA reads TGTGCCAGCCGTGGGACAGCCTACGAGCAGTACTTC.

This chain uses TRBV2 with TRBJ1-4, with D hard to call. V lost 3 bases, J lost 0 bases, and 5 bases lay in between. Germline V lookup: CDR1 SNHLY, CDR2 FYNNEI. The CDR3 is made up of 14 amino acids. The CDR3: CASSEDSTNEKLFF. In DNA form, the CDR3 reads TGTGCCAGCAGTGAGGACTCAACTAATGAAAAACTGTTTTTT.

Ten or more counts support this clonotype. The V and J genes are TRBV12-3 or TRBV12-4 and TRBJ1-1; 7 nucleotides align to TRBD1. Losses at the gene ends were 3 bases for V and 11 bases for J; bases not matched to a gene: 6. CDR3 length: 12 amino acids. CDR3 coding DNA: TGTGCCAGCAGTTTTGGCGACAGGGAGGCTTTCTTT. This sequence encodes CASSFGDREAFF.

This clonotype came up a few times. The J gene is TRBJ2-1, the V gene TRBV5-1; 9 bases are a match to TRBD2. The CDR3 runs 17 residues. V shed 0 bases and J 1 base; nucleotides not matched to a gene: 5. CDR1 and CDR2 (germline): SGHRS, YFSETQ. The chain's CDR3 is CASSLEGSGSSYNEQFF. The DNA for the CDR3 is TGCGCCAGCAGCTTGGAAGGTAGCGGGAGTTCCTACAATGAGCAGTTCTTC.

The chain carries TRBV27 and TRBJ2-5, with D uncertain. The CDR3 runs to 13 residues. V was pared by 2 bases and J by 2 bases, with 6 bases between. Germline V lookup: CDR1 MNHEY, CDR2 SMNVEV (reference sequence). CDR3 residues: CASSLAMQETQYF. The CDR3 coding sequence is TGTGCCAGCAGTTTAGCGATGCAAGAGACCCAGTACTTC.

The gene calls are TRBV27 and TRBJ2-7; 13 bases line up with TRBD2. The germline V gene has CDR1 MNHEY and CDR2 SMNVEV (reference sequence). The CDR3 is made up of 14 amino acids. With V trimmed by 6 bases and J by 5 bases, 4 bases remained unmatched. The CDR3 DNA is TGTGCCAGCAGCCCGACTAGCGGGAGGAACGAGCAGTACTTC. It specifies CASSPTSGRNEQYF.

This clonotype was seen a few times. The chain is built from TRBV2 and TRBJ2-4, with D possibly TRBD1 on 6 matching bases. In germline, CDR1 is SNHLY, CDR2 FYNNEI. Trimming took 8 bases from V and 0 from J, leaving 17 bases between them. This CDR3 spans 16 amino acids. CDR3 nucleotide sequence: TGTGCCAGCCGCCGGCAACAGGGTATAGCCAAAAACATTCAGTACTTC. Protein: CASRRQQGIAKNIQYF.